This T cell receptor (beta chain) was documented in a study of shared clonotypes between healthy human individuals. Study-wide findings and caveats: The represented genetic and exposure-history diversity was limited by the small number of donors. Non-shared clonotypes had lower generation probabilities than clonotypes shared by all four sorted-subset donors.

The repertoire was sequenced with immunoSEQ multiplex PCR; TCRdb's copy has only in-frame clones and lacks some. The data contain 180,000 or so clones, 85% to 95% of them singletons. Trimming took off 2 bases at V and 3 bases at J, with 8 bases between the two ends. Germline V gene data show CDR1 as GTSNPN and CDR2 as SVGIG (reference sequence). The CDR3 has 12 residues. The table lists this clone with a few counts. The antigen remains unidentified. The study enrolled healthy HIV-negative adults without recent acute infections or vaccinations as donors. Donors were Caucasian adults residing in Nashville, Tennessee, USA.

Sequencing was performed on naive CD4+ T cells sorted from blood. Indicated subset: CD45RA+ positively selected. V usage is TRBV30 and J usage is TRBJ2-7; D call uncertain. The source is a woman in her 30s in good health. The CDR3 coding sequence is TGTGCCTGGAGTACCGAGAGCTACGAGCAGTACTTC. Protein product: CAWSTESYEQYF.